Listed here are 7 T cell receptor beta chains from one sample, sequenced in a study of blood T cell repertoires in COVID-19. TCRdb's copy holds only in-frame clones and misses some; the assay was immunoSEQ multiplex PCR. The data show approximately 160,000 clones, almost 85% seen once. Specimen: peripheral blood. Every receptor here comes from a man aged 35 to 55 who had recovered from COVID-19.

V usage is TRBV7-2 and J usage is TRBJ2-7; no definite D call. The CDR3 is 13 amino acids. Germline CDR1 is SGHTA and CDR2 is FQGNSA. Trimming stripped 0 bases from V and 2 bases from J, with 5 bases between. In DNA form, the CDR3 reads TGTGCCAGCAGCTTAGCTCTAGCCTACGAGCAGTACTTC. This encodes CASSLALAYEQYF.

The V gene is TRBV7-2, the J gene TRBJ2-1, with 7 bases fitting TRBD2. With 5 bases clipped from V and 4 bases from J, the junction kept 2 bases outside the gene matches. CDR1 and CDR2 (germline): SGHTA, FQGNSA. The CDR3 is 13 amino acids. Here the CDR3 DNA reads TGTGCCAGCAGCCGACTAGCTTACAATGAGCAGTTCTTC. Amino acid sequence: CASSRLAYNEQFF. Full variable domain (missing parts from reference TRBV7-2 and TRBJ2-1): GAGVSQSPSNKVTEKGKDVELRCDPISGHTALYWYRQSLGQGLEFLIYFQGNSAPDKSGLPSDRFSAERTGGSVSTLTIQRTQQEDSAVYLCASSRLAYNEQFFGPGTRLTVL.

The chain couples TRBV6-4 to TRBJ2-7; D is possibly TRBD1 (6 bases). Germline V CDR1 and CDR2: MRHNA, SNTAGT. Trimming removed 10 bases from V and 0 bases from J, with 13 bases in between. This CDR3 comprises 13 residues. As DNA, the CDR3 is TGTGCCACCTTACAGGGCCTCTCCTACGAGCAGTACTTC. Its translation is CATLQGLSYEQYF.

The CDR3 sequence: CASSLGLPPGELFF. Written as DNA, the CDR3 is TGTGCCAGCAGCTTAGGGCTGCCCCCCGGGGAGCTGTTTTTT. The V and J genes are TRBV7-2 and TRBJ2-2; D is undetermined. Deletions cut 1 base from V and 6 bases from J, with 9 bases between. Germline values: CDR1 SGHTA, CDR2 FQGNSA. This CDR3 comprises 14 residues. Complete variable domain (other parts from reference TRBV7-2 and TRBJ2-2): GAGVSQSPSNKVTEKGKDVELRCDPISGHTALYWYRQSLGQGLEFLIYFQGNSAPDKSGLPSDRFSAERTGGSVSTLTIQRTQQEDSAVYLCASSLGLPPGELFFGEGSRLTVL.

The J gene is TRBJ2-6, the V gene TRBV15, with TRBD2 as a possible D gene (6 bases). The V gene's germline CDR1 is LNHNV and CDR2 YYDKDF (reference sequence). This CDR3 has 16 amino acids. Trimming cost V 4 bases and J 1 base, with 11 bases left between them. Written as DNA, the CDR3 is TGTGCCACCAGCATCGGGCGGGGATCTGGGGCCAACGTCCTGACTTTC. Residues: CATSIGRGSGANVLTF.

V and J are TRBV5-1 and TRBJ2-1, with TRBD2 identical over 10 bases. Trimming removed 7 bases from V and 1 base from J; junction bases left unmatched: 8. Germline V gives CDR1 SGHRS, CDR2 YFSETQ. The CDR3 is made up of 16 amino acids. CDR3 sequence reads: CASRPSGSPSYNEQFF. The CDR3 nucleotides are TGCGCCAGCCGCCCTAGCGGGAGTCCTTCCTACAATGAGCAGTTCTTC.

This rearrangement joins TRBV19 to TRBJ2-3; D call uncertain. Trimming cost V 3 bases and J 2 bases, with 6 bases left between them. The CDR3 covers 13 residues. Germline-derived CDR1 and CDR2 are LNHDA and SQIVND (reference sequence). The CDR3 nucleotides are TGTGCCAGTAGTATGAGTCCCACAGATACGCAGTATTTT. Translating it yields CASSMSPTDTQYF. Looking up the rest from reference TRBV19 and TRBJ2-3 gives the full variable domain: DGGITQSPKYLFRKEGQNVTLSCEQNLNHDAMYWYRQDPGQGLRLIYYSQIVNDFQKGDIAEGYSVSREKKESFPLTVTSAQKNPTAFYLCASSMSPTDTQYFGPGTRLTVL.